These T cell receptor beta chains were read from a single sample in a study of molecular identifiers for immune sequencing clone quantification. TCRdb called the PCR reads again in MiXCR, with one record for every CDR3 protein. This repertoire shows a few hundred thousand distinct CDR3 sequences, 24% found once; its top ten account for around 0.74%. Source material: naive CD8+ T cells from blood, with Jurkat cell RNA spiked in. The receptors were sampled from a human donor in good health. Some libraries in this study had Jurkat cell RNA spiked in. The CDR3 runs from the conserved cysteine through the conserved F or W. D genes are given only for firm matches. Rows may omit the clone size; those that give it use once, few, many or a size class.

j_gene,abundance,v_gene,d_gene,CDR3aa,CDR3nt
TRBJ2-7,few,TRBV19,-,CASSIEGNYEQYF,TGTGCCAGTAGTATAGAAGGAAACTACGAGCAGTACTTC
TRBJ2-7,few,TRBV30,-,CAWSVSGDYEQYF,TGTGCCTGGAGTGTCTCTGGGGACTACGAGCAGTACTTC
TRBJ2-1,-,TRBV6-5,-,CASSYSPGTTHNEQFF,TGTGCCAGCAGTTACTCCCCCGGGACCACACACAATGAGCAGTTCTTC
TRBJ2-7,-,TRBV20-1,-,CSASPPGLSEQYF,TGCAGTGCTAGCCCCCCGGGCCTCTCCGAGCAGTACTTC
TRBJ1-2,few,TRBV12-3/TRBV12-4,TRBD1,CASSLDRGLDYGYTF,TGTGCCAGCAGTTTAGACAGGGGGCTCGACTATGGCTACACCTTC
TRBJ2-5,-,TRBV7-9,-,CASGISSAQETQYF,TGTGCCAGCGGCATATCTAGCGCCCAAGAGACCCAGTACTTC
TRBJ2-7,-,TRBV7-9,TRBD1,CASSRDSGTYEQYF,TGTGCCAGCAGCCGGGACAGCGGAACCTACGAGCAGTACTTC
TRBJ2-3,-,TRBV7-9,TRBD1,CASSVGTARTDTQYF,TGTGCCAGCAGCGTCGGGACAGCCCGCACAGATACGCAGTATTTT
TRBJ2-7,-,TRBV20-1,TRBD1,CSARLQDRGTYEQYF,TGCAGTGCTAGGTTACAAGACAGGGGTACCTACGAGCAGTACTTC
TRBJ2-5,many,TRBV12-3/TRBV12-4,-,CASSFPGRETQYF,TGTGCCAGCAGTTTCCCGGGACGCGAGACCCAGTACTTC
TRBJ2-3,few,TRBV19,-,CASSKSRRGGTQYF,TGTGCCAGTAGTAAGTCTAGGCGCGGCGGTACGCAGTATTTT
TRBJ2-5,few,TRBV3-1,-,CASSHGRVRQGGETQYF,TGTGCCAGCAGCCACGGGAGAGTTAGACAGGGCGGGGAGACCCAGTACTTC
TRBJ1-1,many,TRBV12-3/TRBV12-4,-,CASSLNGGGTEAFF,TGTGCCAGCAGTCTCAACGGGGGGGGGACTGAAGCTTTCTTT
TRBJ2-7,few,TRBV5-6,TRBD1,CASSFTGTEYEQYF,TGTGCCAGCAGCTTTACCGGGACAGAGTACGAGCAGTACTTC
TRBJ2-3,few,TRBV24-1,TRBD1,CATSDFLQGVSTDTQYF,TGTGCCACCAGTGATTTTCTACAGGGGGTGAGCACAGATACGCAGTATTTT
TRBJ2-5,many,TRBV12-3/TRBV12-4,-,CASSWTSLQETQYF,TGTGCCAGCAGTTGGACGAGTCTCCAAGAGACCCAGTACTTC
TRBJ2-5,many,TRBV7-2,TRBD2,CASSLAGRGGKETQYF,TGTGCCAGCAGCTTAGCGGGGCGGGGGGGCAAAGAGACCCAGTACTTC
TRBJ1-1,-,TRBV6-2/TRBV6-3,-,CASSYSRDTLDTEAFF,TGTGCCAGCAGTTACTCGCGGGACACTCTAGACACTGAAGCTTTCTTT
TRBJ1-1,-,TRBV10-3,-,CAISDPFNTVAFF,TGTGCCATCAGTGACCCATTTAACACTGTAGCTTTCTTT
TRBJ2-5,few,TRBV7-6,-,CASSPLTGTRNQETQYF,TGTGCCAGCAGCCCACTCACCGGGACACGAAACCAAGAGACCCAGTACTTC
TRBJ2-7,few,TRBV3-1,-,CASSQDARGSYEQYF,TGTGCCAGCAGCCAAGATGCCCGGGGGAGCTACGAGCAGTACTTC
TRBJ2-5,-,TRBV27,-,CASSPRAPNQETQYF,TGTGCCAGCAGCCCCAGGGCACCAAACCAAGAGACCCAGTACTTC
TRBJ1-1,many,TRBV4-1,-,CASSQLPQGSEAFF,TGCGCCAGCAGCCAATTACCGCAGGGTTCTGAAGCTTTCTTT
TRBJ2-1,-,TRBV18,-,CASSPSRGPYDEQFF,TGTGCCAGCTCACCCAGTAGGGGACCCTACGATGAGCAGTTCTTC
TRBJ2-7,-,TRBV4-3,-,CASSQEGGGTYEQYF,TGCGCCAGCAGCCAGGAGGGCGGAGGGACCTACGAGCAGTACTTC
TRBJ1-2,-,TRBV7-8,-,CASSDGELYGYTF,TGTGCCAGCTCGGACGGGGAACTATACGGCTACACCTTC
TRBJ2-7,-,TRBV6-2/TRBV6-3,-,CASSYGAEYEQYF,TGTGCCAGCAGTTACGGGGCTGAATACGAGCAGTACTTC
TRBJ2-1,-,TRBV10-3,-,CAISTILYNEQFF,TGTGCCATCAGTACAATCCTCTACAATGAGCAGTTCTTC